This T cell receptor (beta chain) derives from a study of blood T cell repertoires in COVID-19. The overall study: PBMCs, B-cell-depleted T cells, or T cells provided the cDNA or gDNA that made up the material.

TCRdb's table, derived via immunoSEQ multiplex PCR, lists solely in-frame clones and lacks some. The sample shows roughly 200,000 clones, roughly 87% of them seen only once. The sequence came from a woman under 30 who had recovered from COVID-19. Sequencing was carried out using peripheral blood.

The chain's CDR3 is CASSLSSGSGNTQYF. Here the CDR3 DNA reads TGTGCCAGCAGCTTAAGCAGCGGGAGTGGAAATACGCAGTATTTT. The chain is built from TRBV7-3 and TRBJ2-3; 8 nucleotides match TRBD2. This CDR3 is built from 15 residues. Germline assignment: CDR1 SGHTA and CDR2 FQGTGA. Unmatched junction bases numbered 7, after V lost 1 base and J lost 7 bases.